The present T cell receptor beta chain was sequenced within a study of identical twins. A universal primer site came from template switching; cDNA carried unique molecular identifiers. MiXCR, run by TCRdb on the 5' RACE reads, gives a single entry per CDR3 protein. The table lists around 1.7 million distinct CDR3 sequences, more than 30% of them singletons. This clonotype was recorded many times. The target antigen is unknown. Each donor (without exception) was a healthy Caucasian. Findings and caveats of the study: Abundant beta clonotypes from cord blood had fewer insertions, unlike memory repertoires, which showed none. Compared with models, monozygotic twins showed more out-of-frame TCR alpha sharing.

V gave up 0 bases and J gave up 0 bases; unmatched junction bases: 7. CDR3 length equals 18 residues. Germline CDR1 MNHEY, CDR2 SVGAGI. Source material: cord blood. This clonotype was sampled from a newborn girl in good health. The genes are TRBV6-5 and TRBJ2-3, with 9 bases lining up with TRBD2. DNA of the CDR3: TGTGCCAGCAGTTACTCCGAGACTAGCGGCCGAAGCACAGATACGCAGTATTTT. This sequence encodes CASSYSETSGRSTDTQYF.